The clone carrying this T cell receptor beta chain has more than one count but fewer than ten. Its antigen is not known. This record comes from a study of cytomegalovirus exposure and HLA in healthy donors. The overall study: Earlier, 150 million to 200 million T cells were analyzed, and 117 million unique TCR beta sequences were found among them. Across 300 to 400 genotyped donors, just over 80% landed in the Caucasian-associated ancestry cluster. Findings and limits, study-wide: Indistinguishable V segments, including TRBV6-2 and TRBV6-3, were excluded.

Germline V gene sequence: CDR1 MNHEY, CDR2 SVGAGI. With V trimmed by 5 bases and J by 3 bases, 4 bases remained unmatched. This CDR3 contains 14 residues. PCR primers comprised 60 Vbeta and 13 Jbeta primers. Generated by immunoSEQ multiplex PCR, the TCRdb table keeps only in-frame clones and is missing some. This sample has 160,000 or so clones, with around three quarters found just once. The TCR comes from a young man in good health and CMV-seropositive. The chain combines TRBV6-5 with TRBJ1-2; 9 nucleotides align to TRBD1. What was sequenced was PBMCs. The CDR3 loop reads CASSRTGEDYGYTF. CDR3 coding DNA: TGTGCCAGCAGTAGGACAGGGGAAGACTATGGCTACACCTTC.